Here is one T cell receptor beta chain with its context. This CDR3 has 14 residues. V was cut by 6 bases and J by 0 bases, with 9 bases left in between. Germline CDR1 and CDR2: SGHTA and FQGNSA. This record comes from a study of blood T cell repertoires in COVID-19. On the study more broadly: Whether acute or convalescent, the COVID-19 samples came from the United States, Italy and Spain.

Authors' processing steps: How many nucleated cells were present was estimated from reference gene primer amplification. Profiling relied on immunoSEQ multiplex PCR, and the TCRdb table lists in-frame clones only, not all of them. V, J and clone size are taken as reported in that table, and D and trimming were inferred from the DNA itself. The sample records about 34,000 clones, 85% being singletons. This rearrangement joins TRBV7-2 to TRBJ2-1; D is undetermined. Sequencing was done on a sample of peripheral blood. The clonotype originates from a human donor with acute or convalescent COVID-19. The donor label of this sample is uncertain. The CDR3 spells CASSYKSSYNEQFF. The CDR3 coding sequence is TGTGCCAGCAGTTATAAGAGCTCCTACAATGAGCAGTTCTTC.